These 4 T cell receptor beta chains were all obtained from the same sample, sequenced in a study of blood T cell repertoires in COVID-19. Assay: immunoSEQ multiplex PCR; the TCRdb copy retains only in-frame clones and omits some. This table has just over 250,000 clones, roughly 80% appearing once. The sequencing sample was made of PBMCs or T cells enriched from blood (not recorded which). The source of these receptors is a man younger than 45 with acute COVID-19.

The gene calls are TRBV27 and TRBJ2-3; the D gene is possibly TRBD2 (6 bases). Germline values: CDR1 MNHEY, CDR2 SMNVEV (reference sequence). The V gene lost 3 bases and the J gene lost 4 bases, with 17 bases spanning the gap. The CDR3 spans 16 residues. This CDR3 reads CASSLITGGRSDTQYF. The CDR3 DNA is TGTGCCAGCAGTTTGATTACAGGAGGGCGTTCAGATACGCAGTATTTT.

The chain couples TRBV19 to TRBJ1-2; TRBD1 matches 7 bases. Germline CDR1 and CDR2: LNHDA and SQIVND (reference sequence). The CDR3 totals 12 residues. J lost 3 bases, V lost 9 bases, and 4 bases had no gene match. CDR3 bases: TGTGCCAGCATGACAGGGTACTATGGCTACACCTTC. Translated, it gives CASMTGYYGYTF.

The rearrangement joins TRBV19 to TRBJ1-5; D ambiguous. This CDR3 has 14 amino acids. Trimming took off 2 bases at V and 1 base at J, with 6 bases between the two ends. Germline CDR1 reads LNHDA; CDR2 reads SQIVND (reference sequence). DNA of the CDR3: TGTGCCAGTAGTATAATAGAAAGCAATCAGCCCCAGCATTTT. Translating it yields CASSIIESNQPQHF.

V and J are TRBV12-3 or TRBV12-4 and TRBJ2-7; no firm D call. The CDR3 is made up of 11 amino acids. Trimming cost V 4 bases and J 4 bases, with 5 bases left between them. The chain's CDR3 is CASSSNYEQYV. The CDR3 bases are TGTGCCAGCAGTTCAAATTACGAGCAGTACGTC.